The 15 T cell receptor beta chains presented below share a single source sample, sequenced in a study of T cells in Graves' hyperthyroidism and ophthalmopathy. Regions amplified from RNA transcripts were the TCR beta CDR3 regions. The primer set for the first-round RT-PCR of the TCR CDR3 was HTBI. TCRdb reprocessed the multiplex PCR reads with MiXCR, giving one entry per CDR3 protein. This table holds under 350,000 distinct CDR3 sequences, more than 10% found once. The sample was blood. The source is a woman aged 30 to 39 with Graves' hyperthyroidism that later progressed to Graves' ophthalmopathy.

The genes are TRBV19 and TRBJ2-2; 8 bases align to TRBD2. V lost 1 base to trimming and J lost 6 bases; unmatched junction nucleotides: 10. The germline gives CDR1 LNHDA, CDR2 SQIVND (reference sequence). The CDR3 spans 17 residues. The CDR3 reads CASSIAGVSGSAGELFF. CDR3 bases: TGTGCCAGTAGTATAGCAGGCGTGAGCGGGAGTGCCGGGGAGCTGTTTTTT.

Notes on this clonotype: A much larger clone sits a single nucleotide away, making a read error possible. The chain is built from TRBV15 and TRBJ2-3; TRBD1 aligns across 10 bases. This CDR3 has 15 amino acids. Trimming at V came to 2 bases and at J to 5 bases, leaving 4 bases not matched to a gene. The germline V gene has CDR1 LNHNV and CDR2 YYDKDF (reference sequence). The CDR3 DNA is TGTGCCACCAGCAGAAAGGGACAGGGGATAGATACGCAGTATTTT. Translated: CATSRKGQGIDTQYF.

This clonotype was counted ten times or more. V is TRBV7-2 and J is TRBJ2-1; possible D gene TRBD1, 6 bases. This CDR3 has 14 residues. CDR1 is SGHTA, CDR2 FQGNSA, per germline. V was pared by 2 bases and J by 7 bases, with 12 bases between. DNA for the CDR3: TGTGCCAGCAGCTTAATGCAGGGGTGGAATGAGCAGTTCTTC. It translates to CASSLMQGWNEQFF.

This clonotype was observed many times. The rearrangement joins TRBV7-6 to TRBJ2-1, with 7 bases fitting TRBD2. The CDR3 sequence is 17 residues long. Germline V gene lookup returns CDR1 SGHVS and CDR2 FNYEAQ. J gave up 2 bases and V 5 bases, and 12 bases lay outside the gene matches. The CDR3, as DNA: TGTGCCAGCAGCCCAAGATCCGGGACTACGACCTACAATGAGCAGTTCTTC. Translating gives CASSPRSGTTTYNEQFF.

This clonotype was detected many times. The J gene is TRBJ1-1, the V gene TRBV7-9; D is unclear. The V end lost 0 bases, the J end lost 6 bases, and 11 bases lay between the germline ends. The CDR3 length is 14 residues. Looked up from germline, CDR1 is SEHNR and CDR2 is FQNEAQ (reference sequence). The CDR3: CASSLAFSGAEAFF. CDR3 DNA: TGTGCCAGCAGCTTAGCGTTCTCCGGCGCTGAAGCTTTCTTT. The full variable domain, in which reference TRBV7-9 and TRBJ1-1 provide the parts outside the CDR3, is DTGVSQNPRHKITKRGQNVTFRCDPISEHNRLYWYRQTLGQGPEFLTYFQNEAQLEKSRLLSDRFSAERPKGSFSTLEIQRTEQGDSAMYLCASSLAFSGAEAFFGQGTRLTVV.

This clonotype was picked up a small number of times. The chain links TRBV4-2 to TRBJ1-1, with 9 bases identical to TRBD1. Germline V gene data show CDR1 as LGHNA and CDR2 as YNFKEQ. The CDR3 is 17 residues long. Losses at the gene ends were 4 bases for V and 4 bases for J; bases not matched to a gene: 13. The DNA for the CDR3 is TGTGCCAGCAGCCCCTCGACTTTGGGACAGGGAATCACTGAAGCTTTCTTT. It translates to CASSPSTLGQGITEAFF.

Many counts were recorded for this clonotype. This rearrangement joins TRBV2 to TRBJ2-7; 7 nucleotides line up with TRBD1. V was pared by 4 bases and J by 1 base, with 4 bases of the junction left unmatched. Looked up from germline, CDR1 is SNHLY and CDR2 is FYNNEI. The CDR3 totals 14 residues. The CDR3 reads CASSAWTGSYEQYF. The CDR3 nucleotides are TGTGCCAGCAGTGCCTGGACAGGTTCCTACGAGCAGTACTTC. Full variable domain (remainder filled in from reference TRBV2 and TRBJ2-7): EPEVTQTPSHQVTQMGQEVILRCVPISNHLYFYWYRQILGQKVEFLVSFYNNEISEKSEIFDDQFSVERPDGSNFTLKIRSTKLEDSAMYFCASSAWTGSYEQYFGPGTRLTVT.

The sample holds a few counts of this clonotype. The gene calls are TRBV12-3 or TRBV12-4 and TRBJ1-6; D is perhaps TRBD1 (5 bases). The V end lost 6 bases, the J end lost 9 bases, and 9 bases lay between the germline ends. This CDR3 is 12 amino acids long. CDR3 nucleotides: TGTGCCAGCAGCCGGGGGGTTTCACCCCTCCACTTT. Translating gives CASSRGVSPLHF.

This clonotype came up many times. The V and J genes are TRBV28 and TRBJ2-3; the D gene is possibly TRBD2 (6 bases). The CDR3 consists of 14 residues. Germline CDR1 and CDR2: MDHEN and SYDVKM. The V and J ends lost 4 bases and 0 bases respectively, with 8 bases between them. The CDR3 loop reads CASSWDFSTDTQYF. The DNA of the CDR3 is TGTGCCAGCAGTTGGGACTTTAGCACAGATACGCAGTATTTT.

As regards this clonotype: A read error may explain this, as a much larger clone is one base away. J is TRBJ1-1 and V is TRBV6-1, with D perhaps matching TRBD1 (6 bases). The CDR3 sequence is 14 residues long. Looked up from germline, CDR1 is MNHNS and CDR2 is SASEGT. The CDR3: CASSEMRGGTEALF. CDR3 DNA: TGTGCCAGCAGTGAAATGAGGGGGGGCACTGAAGCTTTATTT.

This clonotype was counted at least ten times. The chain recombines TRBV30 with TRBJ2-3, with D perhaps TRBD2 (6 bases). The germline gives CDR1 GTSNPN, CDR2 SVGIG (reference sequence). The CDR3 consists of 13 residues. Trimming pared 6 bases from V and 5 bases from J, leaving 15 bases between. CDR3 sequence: CACDPGLEDTQYF. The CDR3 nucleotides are TGTGCCTGCGATCCGGGACTTGAAGATACGCAGTATTTT.

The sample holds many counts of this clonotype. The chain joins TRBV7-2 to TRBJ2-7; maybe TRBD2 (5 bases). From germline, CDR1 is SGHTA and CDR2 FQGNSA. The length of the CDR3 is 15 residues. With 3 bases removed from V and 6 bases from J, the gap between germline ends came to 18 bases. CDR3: CASSFHLGSGSEQYF. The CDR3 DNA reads TGTGCCAGCAGCTTCCACCTCGGTTCGGGGTCCGAGCAGTACTTC.

This CDR3 reads CATSDGQGLNEQFF. The DNA of the CDR3 is TGTGCCACCAGTGATGGACAGGGGCTCAATGAGCAGTTCTTC. The chain carries TRBV24-1 and TRBJ2-1; TRBD1 agrees at 9 bases. J gave up 6 bases and V 3 bases, and 2 bases lay outside the gene matches. Germline V CDR1 and CDR2: KGHDR, SFDVKD. This CDR3 has 14 residues.

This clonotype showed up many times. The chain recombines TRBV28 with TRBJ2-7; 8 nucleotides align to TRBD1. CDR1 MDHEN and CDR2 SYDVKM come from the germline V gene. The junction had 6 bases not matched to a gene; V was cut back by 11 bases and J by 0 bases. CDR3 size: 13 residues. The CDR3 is CAGRGQDSYEQYF. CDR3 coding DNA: TGTGCCGGAAGGGGACAGGACTCCTACGAGCAGTACTTC. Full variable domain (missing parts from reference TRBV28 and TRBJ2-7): DVKVTQSSRYLVKRTGEKVFLECVQDMDHENMFWYRQDPGLGLRLIYFSYDVKMKEKGDIPEGYSVSREKKERFSLILESASTNQTSMYLCAGRGQDSYEQYFGPGTRLTVT.

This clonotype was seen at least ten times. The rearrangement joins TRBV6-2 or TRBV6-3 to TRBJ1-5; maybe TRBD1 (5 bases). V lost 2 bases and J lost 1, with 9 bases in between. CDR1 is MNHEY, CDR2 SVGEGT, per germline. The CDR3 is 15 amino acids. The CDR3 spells CASSYQGLSNQPQHF. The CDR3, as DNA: TGTGCCAGCAGTTACCAGGGACTGAGCAATCAGCCCCAGCATTTT.